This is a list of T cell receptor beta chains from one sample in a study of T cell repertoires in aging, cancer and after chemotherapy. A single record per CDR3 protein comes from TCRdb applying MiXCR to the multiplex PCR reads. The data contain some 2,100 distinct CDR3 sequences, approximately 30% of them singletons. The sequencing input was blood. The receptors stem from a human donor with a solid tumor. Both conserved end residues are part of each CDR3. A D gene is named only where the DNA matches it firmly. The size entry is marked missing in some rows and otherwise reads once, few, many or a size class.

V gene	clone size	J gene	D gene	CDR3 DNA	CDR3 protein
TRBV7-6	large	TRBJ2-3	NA	TGTGCCAGCAGCCTCGTGACAGGCGCAGATACGCAGTATTTT	CASSLVTGADTQYF
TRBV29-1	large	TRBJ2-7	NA	TGCAGCGTTGAAGGGACCGATTCCTCCTACGAGCAGTACTTC	CSVEGTDSSYEQYF
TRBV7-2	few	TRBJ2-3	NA	TGTGCCAGCCGGGACCTGGATCTGTTGGGGAGAAAGTATTTT	CASRDLDLLGRKYF
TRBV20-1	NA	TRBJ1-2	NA	TGCAGTGCTAGAGATGGGGACCAGGGGACCTATGGCTACACCTTC	CSARDGDQGTYGYTF
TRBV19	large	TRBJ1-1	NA	TGTGCCAGTCGCGGACGAGGGAACACTGAAGCTTTCTTT	CASRGRGNTEAFF
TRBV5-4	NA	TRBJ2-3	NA	TGTGCCAGCAGCCCGGGACTTGGAGATACGCAGTATTTT	CASSPGLGDTQYF
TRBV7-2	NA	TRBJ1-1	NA	TGTGCCAGCAGCTTAGAGGCAGGGCCGAACACTGAAGCTTTCTTT	CASSLEAGPNTEAFF
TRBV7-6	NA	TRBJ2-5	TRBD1	TGTGCCAGCAGCTGGGACAGGGGGCTGACCGGACGAGAGACCCAGTACTTC	CASSWDRGLTGRETQYF
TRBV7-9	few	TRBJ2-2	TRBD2	TGTGCCAGCAGCTCCCTAGCGGGGGGGCGGACCGGGGAGCTGTTTTTT	CASSSLAGGRTGELFF
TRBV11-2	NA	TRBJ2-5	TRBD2	TGTGCCAGCAGCCTCCGACTAGCAGAACAAGAGACCCAGTACTTC	CASSLRLAEQETQYF
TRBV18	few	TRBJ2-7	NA	TGTGCCAGCTCACCAGAAGGGGCCGAGCAGTACTTC	CASSPEGAEQYF
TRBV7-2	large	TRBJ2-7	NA	TGTGCCAGCGGGGGGGCTAATTACGAGCAGTACTTC	CASGGANYEQYF
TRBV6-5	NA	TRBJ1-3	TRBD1	TGTGCCAGCAGTTCCCCCGGGACAGGGGACGGAAACACCATATATTTT	CASSSPGTGDGNTIYF
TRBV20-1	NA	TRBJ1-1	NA	TGCAGTGCCCCCGTGGATTTGACCACTGAAGCTTTCTTT	CSAPVDLTTEAFF
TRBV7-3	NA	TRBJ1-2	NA	TGTGCCAGCAGTTACCTCGGGGGTGATGGCTACACCTTC	CASSYLGGDGYTF
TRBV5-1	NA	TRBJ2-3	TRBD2	TGCGCCAGCACCGAGGGAGGGGATCGCACAGATACGCAGTATTTT	CASTEGGDRTDTQYF
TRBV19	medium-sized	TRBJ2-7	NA	TGTGCCAGTAGTAGGCGCGACCAGACTACCGAGCAGTACTTC	CASSRRDQTTEQYF
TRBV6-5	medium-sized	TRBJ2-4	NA	TGTGCCAGCAGCCTAGGGCGGGGGCTAGCCAAAAACATTCAGTACTTC	CASSLGRGLAKNIQYF
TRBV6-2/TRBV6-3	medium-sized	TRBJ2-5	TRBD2	TGTGCCAGCAGACAATTAGCGGGAGGGCCTGAGACCCAGTACTTC	CASRQLAGGPETQYF
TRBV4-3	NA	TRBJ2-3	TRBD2	TGCGCCAGCAGCCAAGAGGGAGGGAAGAGGGATACGCAGTATTTT	CASSQEGGKRDTQYF
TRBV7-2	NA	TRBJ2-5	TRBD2	TGTGCCAGCAGCAGGGGAGGGATTAGGGAGACCCAGTACTTC	CASSRGGIRETQYF
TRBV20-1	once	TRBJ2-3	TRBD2	TGCAGTGCTAGACCCCGGGGGGGACTAGCGGGGGGATCTCCTAGCACAGATACGCAGTATTTT	CSARPRGGLAGGSPSTDTQYF
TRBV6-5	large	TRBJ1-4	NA	TGTGCCAGCAGCCGAGGTGTAATGAGTAAACTGTTTTTT	CASSRGVMSKLFF
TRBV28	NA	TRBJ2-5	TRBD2	TGTGCCAGCAGTCTGGGAGGGCCTGAGACCCAGTACTTC	CASSLGGPETQYF
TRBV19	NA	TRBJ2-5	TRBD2	TGTGCCAGTAGTATCGGAGCGGGGCAAGAGACCCAGTACTTC	CASSIGAGQETQYF
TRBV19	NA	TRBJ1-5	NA	TGTGCCAGTAGTATAGGACGTGGGACCCCAAATCAGCCCCAGCATTTT	CASSIGRGTPNQPQHF
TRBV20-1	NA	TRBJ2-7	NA	TGCAGTGCCCTTACTTTTTGGTCATCTAGCTCCTACGAGCAGTACTTC	CSALTFWSSSSYEQYF
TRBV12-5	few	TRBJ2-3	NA	TGTGCTAGTGGTAGCACTTCCTTTAGCACAGATACGCAGTATTTT	CASGSTSFSTDTQYF
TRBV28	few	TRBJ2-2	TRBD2	TGTGCCAGTTTAGCGGGAGGGCCTTCTTCTCGGGAGCTGTTTTTT	CASLAGGPSSRELFF
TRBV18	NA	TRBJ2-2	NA	TGTGCCAGCTCACCAGAGAACACCGGGGAGCTGTTTTTT	CASSPENTGELFF
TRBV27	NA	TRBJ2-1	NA	TGTGCCAGCAGTTTATTCCGCTTTAGCAATGAGCAGTTCTTC	CASSLFRFSNEQFF
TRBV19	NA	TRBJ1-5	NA	TGTGCCAGTACCCTCATAATAGGGGGGAATCAGCCCCAGCATTTT	CASTLIIGGNQPQHF
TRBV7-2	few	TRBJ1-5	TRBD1	TGTGCCAGCAGTTACCAACAGGGGGGGGATCAGCCCCAGCATTTT	CASSYQQGGDQPQHF
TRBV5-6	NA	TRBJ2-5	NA	TGTGCCAGCAGCTTGCCGGCCCGGGAGACCCAGTACTTC	CASSLPARETQYF
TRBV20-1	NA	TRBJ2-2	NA	TGCAGTGCTAGGGTTTCTGTGGGATTGTTGGGGGAGCTGTTTTTT	CSARVSVGLLGELFF
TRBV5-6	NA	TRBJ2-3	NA	TGTGCCAGCACCTCTAGGGACCGCACAGATACGCAGTATTTT	CASTSRDRTDTQYF
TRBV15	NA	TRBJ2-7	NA	TGTGCCACCAGCAGAGATTTTTTGGACGAGCAGTACTTC	CATSRDFLDEQYF
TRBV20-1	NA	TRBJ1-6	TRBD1	TGCAGTGCTAGGGTCCCGGGACAGGGGGATAATTCACCCCTCCACTTT	CSARVPGQGDNSPLHF
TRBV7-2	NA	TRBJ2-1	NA	TGTGCCAGCAGCCAACAGGGCAGCGAGTTCTTC	CASSQQGSEFF
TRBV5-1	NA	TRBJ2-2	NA	TGCGCCAGCAGCCTGATCGGGACACCCACCGGGGAGCTGTTTTTT	CASSLIGTPTGELFF
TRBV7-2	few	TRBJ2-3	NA	TGTGCCAGCAGCCCAGCGGGCACAGATACGCAGTATTTT	CASSPAGTDTQYF
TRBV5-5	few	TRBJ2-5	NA	TGTGCCAGCAGCTTGGAGGGGGGCCGGGAGACCCAGTACTTC	CASSLEGGRETQYF
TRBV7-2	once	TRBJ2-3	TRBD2	TGTGCCAGCAGCCCGCGGGCTAGCGGGAGGAAAAGCACAGATACGCAGTATTTT	CASSPRASGRKSTDTQYF
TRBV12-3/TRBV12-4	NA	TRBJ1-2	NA	TGTTCCAGCACCCTGGTAGTGGGTAATGGCTACACCTTC	CSSTLVVGNGYTF
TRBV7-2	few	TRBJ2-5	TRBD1	TGTGCCAGCAGCCCACAGGGGGGAGGACGGGAGACCCAGTACTTC	CASSPQGGGRETQYF
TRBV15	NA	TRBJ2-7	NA	TGTGCCACCAGCGACAGCCCGGCGGACCGCCACGAGCAGTACTTC	CATSDSPADRHEQYF
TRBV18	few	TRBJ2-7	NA	TGTGCCAGCTCACCCGACAGGCGATACTCCTACGAGCAGTACTTC	CASSPDRRYSYEQYF
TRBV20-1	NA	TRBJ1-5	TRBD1	TGCAGTGCACAGACAGGGAGTCAGCCCCAGCATTTT	CSAQTGSQPQHF
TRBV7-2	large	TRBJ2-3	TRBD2	TGTGCCAGCAGCTTGGGCGGGAGGGGTCCAGATACGCAGTATTTT	CASSLGGRGPDTQYF
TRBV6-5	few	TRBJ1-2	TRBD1	TGTGCCAGCAGTCGGACAGGGGGGGGGGCTAACTATGGCTACACCTTC	CASSRTGGGANYGYTF
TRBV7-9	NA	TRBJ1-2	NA	TGTGCCAGCAGCTTAGGATCGGGGCGCTCCTATGGCTACACCTTC	CASSLGSGRSYGYTF
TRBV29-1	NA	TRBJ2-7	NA	TGCAGCGTTGAAAACCCCGGGGGACCCTACGAGCAGTACTTC	CSVENPGGPYEQYF
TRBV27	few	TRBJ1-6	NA	TGTGCCAGCAGTCCTAATCTGGGGTTGGGGTCACCCCTCCACTTT	CASSPNLGLGSPLHF